This TCR beta chain was sequenced during a study of OX40 agonist ivuxolimab in advanced cancers. The method was immunoSEQ multiplex PCR; TCRdb's version includes in-frame clones alone and lacks a portion of them. The sample yields around 100,000 clones, around 89% seen once. The length of the CDR3 is 17 residues. Germline values: CDR1 MNHEY, CDR2 SMNVEV (reference sequence). Between the trimmed V and J ends, which lost 6 bases and 0 bases, there was a span of 18 bases. The J gene is TRBJ2-1, the V gene TRBV27; D ambiguous. This clonotype originated in an adult with an advanced solid tumor such as melanoma, head and neck, liver or kidney cancer. The sequences come from CD4+ or CD8+ T cells sorted from blood, collected in a trial of the OX40 agonist ivuxolimab. In DNA form, the CDR3 reads TGTGCCAGCAGCCATTCCGGACCCTCGAGCTCCTACAATGAGCAGTTCTTC. Translated: CASSHSGPSSSYNEQFF.